The clone carrying this T cell receptor beta chain was detected a few times. Its antigen is as yet unknown. This sample is part of a study of T cell responses to AZD1222 COVID-19 vaccine. Broader study findings: Of the AZD1222 recipients, only 5 to 7 were seropositive at baseline. Mostly white British, mostly female donors; authors suggested clonal diversity may be underestimated. As reported, nearly half of all spike-specific TCRs target variant regions that are unmutated.

The repertoire was sequenced with immunoSEQ multiplex PCR; TCRdb's copy has only in-frame clones and lacks some. The sample consists of 95,000 to 150,000 clones, more than 85% of them appearing once. Source: peripheral blood, taken on day 0 of AZD1222 vaccination. This clonotype was sampled from an adult in good health.

Here the CDR3 reads CASSTLAGGHPNTGELFF. The DNA of the CDR3 is TGTGCCAGCAGCACCTTAGCGGGGGGCCATCCGAACACCGGGGAGCTGTTTTTT. The genes are TRBV11-2 and TRBJ2-2; 10 bases map to TRBD2. Trimming cost V 5 bases and J 0 bases; bases outside gene matches: 9. This CDR3 comprises 18 residues. CDR1 and CDR2 from the germline V gene are SGHAT and FQNNGV.